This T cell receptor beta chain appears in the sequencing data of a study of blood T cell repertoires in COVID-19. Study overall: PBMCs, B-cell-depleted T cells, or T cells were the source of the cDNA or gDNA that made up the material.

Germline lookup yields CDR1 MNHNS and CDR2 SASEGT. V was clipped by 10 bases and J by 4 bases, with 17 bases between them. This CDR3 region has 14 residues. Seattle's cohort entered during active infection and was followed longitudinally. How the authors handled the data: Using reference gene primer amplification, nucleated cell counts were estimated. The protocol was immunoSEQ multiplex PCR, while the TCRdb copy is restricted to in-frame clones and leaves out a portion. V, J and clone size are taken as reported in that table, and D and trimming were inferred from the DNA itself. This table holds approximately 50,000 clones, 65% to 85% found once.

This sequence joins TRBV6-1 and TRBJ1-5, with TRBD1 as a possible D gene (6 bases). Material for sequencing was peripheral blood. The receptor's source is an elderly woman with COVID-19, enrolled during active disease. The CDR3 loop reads CATRMNRENQPQHF. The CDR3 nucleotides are TGTGCCACCCGAATGAACAGGGAAAATCAGCCCCAGCATTTT.